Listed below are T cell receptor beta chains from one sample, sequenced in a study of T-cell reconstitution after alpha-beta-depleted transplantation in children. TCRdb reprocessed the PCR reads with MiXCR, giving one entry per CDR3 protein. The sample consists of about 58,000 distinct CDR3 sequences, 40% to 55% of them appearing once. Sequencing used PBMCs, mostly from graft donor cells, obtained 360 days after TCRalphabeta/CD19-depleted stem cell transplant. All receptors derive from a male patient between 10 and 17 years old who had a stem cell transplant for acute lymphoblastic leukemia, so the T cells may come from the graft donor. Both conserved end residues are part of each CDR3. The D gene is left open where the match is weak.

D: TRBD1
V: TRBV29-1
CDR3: CSYLGQGSSYNEQFF

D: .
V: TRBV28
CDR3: CASSFVGAGTYEQYF

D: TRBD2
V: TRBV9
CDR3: CASSVVGGYEQYF

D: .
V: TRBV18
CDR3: CASSPRLANTGELFF

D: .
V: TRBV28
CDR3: CASSRRGLLNGYTF

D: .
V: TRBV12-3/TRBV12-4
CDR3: CASSFGLNTEAFF

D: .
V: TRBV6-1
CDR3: CASTFDGISHEQYF

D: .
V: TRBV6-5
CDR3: CASSLDGSGNTIYF

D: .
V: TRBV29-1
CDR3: CSVRRLYGPEAFF

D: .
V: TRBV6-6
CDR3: CASSYGREQYF

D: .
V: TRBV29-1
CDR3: CSTQGGEAEAFF

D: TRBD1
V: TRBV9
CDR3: CASSVQTGGDTGELFF

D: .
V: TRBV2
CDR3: CASSGSKAYEQYF

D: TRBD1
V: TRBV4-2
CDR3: CASSPLQGADSNQPQHF

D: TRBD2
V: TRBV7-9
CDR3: CASRGGSYGNEQFF

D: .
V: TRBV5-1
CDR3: CASSLAAGSNTDTQYF

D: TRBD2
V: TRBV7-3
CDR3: CASSLGGGYDEQFF

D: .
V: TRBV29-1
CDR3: CSVKRTNNEQFF

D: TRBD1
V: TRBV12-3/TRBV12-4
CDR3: CASSPDRGETQYF

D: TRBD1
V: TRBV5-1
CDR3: CASSPGQLRNEQFF

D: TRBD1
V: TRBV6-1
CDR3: CASSLTPPGQPVHEQYF

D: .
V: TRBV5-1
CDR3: CASSLEGAGEQYF

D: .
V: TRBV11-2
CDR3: CASSRDWDTQYF

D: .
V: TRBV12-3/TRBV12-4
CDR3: CASSPQGLLGEQYF

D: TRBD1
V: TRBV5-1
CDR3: CASSYDRGQTYF

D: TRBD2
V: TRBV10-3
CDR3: CAISGVAGGNNEQFF

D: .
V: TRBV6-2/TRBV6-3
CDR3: CASSRTERYGYTF

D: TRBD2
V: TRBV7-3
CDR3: CASSLNPPGLAGGSYNEQFF

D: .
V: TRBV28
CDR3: CASSLPGPQHF

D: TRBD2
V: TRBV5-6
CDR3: CASSLDSGELQETQYF

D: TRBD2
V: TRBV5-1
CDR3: CASSPEGLAVSYNEQFF

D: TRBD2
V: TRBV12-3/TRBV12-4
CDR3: CASSPLLAGHNEQYF

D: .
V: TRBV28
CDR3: CASTRRMLQETQYF

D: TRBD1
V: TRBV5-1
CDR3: CASSFGDRGTGELFF

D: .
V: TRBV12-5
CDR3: CASGDSNTDTQYF

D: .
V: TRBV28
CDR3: CASSSVWGGQETQYF

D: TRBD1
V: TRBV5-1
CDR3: CASSKTQGEETQYF

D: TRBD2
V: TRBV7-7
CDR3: CASSTVAGAPDTQYF

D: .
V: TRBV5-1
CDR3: CASSFGSLNEKLFF

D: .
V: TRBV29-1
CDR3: CSALGTLYYNEQFF

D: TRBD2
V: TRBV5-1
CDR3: CASRAGDRQYDETQYF

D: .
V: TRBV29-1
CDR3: CSVCTSTGSYNEQFF

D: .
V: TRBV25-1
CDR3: CASSESWEWTEAFF

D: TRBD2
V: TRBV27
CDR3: CASSSFGTSGAPTDTQYF

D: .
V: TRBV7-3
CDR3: CASSLTGEPEQFF

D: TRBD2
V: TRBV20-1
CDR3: CSAKEGWTSGRIGTDTQYF

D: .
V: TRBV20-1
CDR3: CSARETAMSTDTQYF

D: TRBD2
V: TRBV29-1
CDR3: CSVEFERGGLYEQYF

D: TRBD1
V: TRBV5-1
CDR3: CASSLGGQVPYNEQFF

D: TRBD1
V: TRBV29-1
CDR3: CSVEGPGQSYEQYF

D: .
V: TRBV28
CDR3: CASSLMGGWQYF

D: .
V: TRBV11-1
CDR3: CASSSIANSYEQYF

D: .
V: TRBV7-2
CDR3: CASSSDRRNSYEQYF

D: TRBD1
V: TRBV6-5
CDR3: CASRTGNYGYTF

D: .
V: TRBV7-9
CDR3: CASSLVLPAGDTQYF

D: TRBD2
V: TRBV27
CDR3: CASTIEGTRVHEQYF

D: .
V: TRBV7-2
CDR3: CASSLGAQQETQYF

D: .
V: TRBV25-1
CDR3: CASSVNIGELFF

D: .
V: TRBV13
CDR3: CASSSTWEQFF

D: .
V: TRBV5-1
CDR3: CASSPRGRTLNTEAFF